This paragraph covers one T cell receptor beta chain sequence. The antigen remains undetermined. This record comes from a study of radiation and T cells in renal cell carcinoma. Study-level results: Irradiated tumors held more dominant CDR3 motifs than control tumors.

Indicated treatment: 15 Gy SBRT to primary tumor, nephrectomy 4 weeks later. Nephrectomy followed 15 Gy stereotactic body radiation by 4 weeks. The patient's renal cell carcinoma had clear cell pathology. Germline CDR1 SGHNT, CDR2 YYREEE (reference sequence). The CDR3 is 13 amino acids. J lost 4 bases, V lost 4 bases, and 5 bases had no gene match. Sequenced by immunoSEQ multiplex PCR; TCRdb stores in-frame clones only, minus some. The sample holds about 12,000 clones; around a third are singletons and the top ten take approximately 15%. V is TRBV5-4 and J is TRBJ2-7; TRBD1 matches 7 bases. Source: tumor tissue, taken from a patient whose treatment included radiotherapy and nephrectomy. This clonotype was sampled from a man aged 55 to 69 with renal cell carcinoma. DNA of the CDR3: TGTGCCAGCAGCGTGGGACAGTCATACGAGCAGTACTTC. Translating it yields CASSVGQSYEQYF.